This is a list of T cell receptor beta chains from one sample in a study of CD8 T cells in Susac syndrome. One entry per CDR3 protein results from TCRdb running MiXCR on the immunoSEQ multiplex PCR reads. The sample has about 130,000 distinct CDR3 sequences; about 93% are singletons. The sequencing input was CD8+ T cells from PBMCs. These receptors all stem from a human donor with multiple sclerosis. The CDR3 runs from the conserved cysteine through the conserved F or W. Each record gives: J gene, D gene, clone size, V gene, CDR3 protein, CDR3 DNA. A D gene is named only where the DNA matches it firmly. Clone size is given for some rows only: seen once, a few or many times, or a class if the clone is expanded.

TRBJ2-7,TRBD2,.,TRBV20-1,CSARETSGLAYEQYF,TGCAGTGCTAGAGAAACTAGCGGGTTAGCCTACGAGCAGTACTTC
TRBJ2-5,TRBD2,.,TRBV29-1,CSVEDPFKRETQETQYF,TGCAGCGTTGAAGATCCTTTTAAGCGGGAGACCCAAGAGACCCAGTACTTC
TRBJ2-6,.,.,TRBV6-2/TRBV6-3,CASSSDLFPGANVLTF,TGTGCCAGCAGCTCGGACCTGTTCCCTGGGGCCAACGTCCTGACTTTC
TRBJ2-5,TRBD2,.,TRBV20-1,CSATREETGLAGGETQYF,TGCAGTGCTACTAGAGAGGAGACGGGACTAGCGGGAGGAGAGACCCAGTACTTC
TRBJ1-1,TRBD1,.,TRBV27,CANLHYRGRRGDTEAFF,TGTGCCAACCTTCACTACAGGGGGCGTAGGGGGGACACTGAAGCTTTCTTT
TRBJ2-1,TRBD1,.,TRBV15,CATSGGGTGSIFNEQFF,TGTGCCACCAGCGGAGGGGGGACAGGGTCGATTTTCAATGAGCAGTTCTTC
TRBJ2-7,.,.,TRBV3-1,CASSHLPSLGQEQYF,TGTGCCAGCAGCCATCTCCCCTCACTTGGGCAGGAGCAGTACTTC
TRBJ1-1,.,once,TRBV27,CASRSGVNTEAFF,TGTGCCAGCAGATCGGGGGTGAACACTGAAGCTTTCTTT
TRBJ1-3,.,.,TRBV7-7,CASSLNPSADIFSGNTIYF,TGTGCCAGCAGCCTTAACCCCTCTGCCGACATCTTCTCTGGAAACACCATATATTTT
TRBJ1-1,TRBD1,.,TRBV29-1,CSVPVQGGTEAFF,TGCAGCGTACCCGTACAGGGGGGGACTGAAGCTTTCTTT
TRBJ2-2,.,.,TRBV19,CASSIAPYTPGELFF,TGTGCCAGTAGTATAGCCCCCTATACCCCCGGGGAGCTGTTTTTT
TRBJ2-7,TRBD2,.,TRBV7-9,CASGGHIAGAYYEQYF,TGTGCCAGCGGGGGACATATAGCGGGAGCGTACTACGAGCAGTACTTC
TRBJ2-7,TRBD2,.,TRBV4-2,CASSQDQASGYEQYF,TGTGCCAGCAGCCAAGATCAGGCTAGCGGATACGAGCAGTACTTC
TRBJ1-5,.,.,TRBV4-3,CASSQDRGGQPQHF,TGCGCCAGCAGCCAAGATAGGGGGGGTCAGCCCCAGCATTTT
TRBJ2-2,TRBD1,.,TRBV6-5,CASSWRLDRGRGGELFF,TGTGCCAGCAGTTGGAGACTCGACAGGGGCCGGGGCGGGGAGCTGTTTTTT
TRBJ2-6,TRBD1,.,TRBV4-3,CASSQTTGNRDLTF,TGCGCCAGCAGCCAAACGACAGGGAACAGGGACCTGACTTTC
TRBJ2-7,.,.,TRBV6-5,CASRDHSAYEQYF,TGTGCCAGCAGGGACCACTCTGCCTACGAGCAGTACTTC
TRBJ1-2,.,once,TRBV27,CASSLQTGRSYTF,TGTGCCAGCAGTCTTCAGACAGGTCGGTCCTACACCTTC
TRBJ1-1,TRBD1,.,TRBV5-6,CASRVQGAGGMNTEAFF,TGTGCCAGCAGAGTGCAGGGGGCAGGGGGCATGAACACTGAAGCTTTCTTT
TRBJ2-3,.,.,TRBV5-1,CASSLTQVGTDTQYF,TGCGCCAGCAGCTTGACACAGGTGGGCACAGATACGCAGTATTTT
TRBJ2-7,.,.,TRBV28,CASSFRGRTSEQYF,TGTGCCAGCAGTTTCAGAGGACGAACTAGCGAGCAGTACTTC
TRBJ1-2,.,.,TRBV10-3,CAISESGRDYGYTF,TGTGCCATCAGTGAGTCGGGCAGGGACTATGGCTACACCTTC
TRBJ2-1,.,.,TRBV27,CASSFPGEQGYEQFF,TGTGCCAGCAGTTTTCCAGGGGAACAGGGCTATGAGCAGTTCTTC
TRBJ2-1,.,once,TRBV2,CASTPAGDEQFF,TGTGCCAGCACTCCGGCTGGCGATGAGCAGTTCTTC
TRBJ2-7,TRBD2,once,TRBV7-6,CASSETRLAGGRSYEQYF,TGTGCCAGCAGCGAGACCCGGCTAGCGGGAGGGCGCTCCTACGAGCAGTACTTC
TRBJ2-1,TRBD2,.,TRBV6-4,CASSEASGTYNEQFF,TGTGCCAGCAGTGAGGCTAGCGGGACCTACAATGAGCAGTTCTTC
TRBJ2-1,.,once,TRBV5-4,CASSPYPDYNEQFF,TGTGCCAGCAGCCCCTACCCCGATTACAATGAGCAGTTCTTC
TRBJ2-6,.,.,TRBV6-4,CASSGTSSSGANVLTF,TGTGCCAGCAGCGGGACTTCCAGCTCTGGGGCCAACGTCCTGACTTTC
TRBJ1-5,.,.,TRBV10-3,CAISDIGTQPQHF,TGTGCCATCAGTGATATCGGGACTCAGCCCCAGCATTTT
TRBJ2-7,.,.,TRBV12-3/TRBV12-4,CASKGGSYEQYF,TGTGCCAGCAAAGGGGGTAGCTACGAGCAGTACTTC
TRBJ1-2,.,.,TRBV12-5,CASGASYAIYGYTF,TGTGCTAGTGGGGCTTCCTATGCCATCTATGGCTACACCTTC
TRBJ1-4,TRBD1,.,TRBV29-1,CSATTGWREKLFF,TGCAGCGCCACGACAGGGTGGCGTGAAAAACTGTTTTTT
TRBJ1-2,.,.,TRBV9,CASTEGDLGGYTF,TGTGCCAGCACCGAGGGGGACCTCGGGGGCTACACCTTC
TRBJ2-3,.,.,TRBV29-1,CSVVGGSTDTQYF,TGCAGCGTTGTCGGCGGGAGCACAGATACGCAGTATTTT
TRBJ1-2,.,.,TRBV30,CAWSRTTSDVYTF,TGTGCCTGGAGTCGTACAACCTCTGATGTCTACACCTTC
TRBJ1-1,.,.,TRBV5-8,CASRTFGTEAFF,TGTGCCAGCCGGACATTCGGCACTGAAGCTTTCTTT
TRBJ2-7,TRBD1,.,TRBV29-1,CSVAGQGAVEQYF,TGCAGCGTTGCGGGACAGGGGGCTGTCGAGCAGTACTTC
TRBJ2-1,TRBD1,.,TRBV3-1,CASSPPDRDYEQFF,TGTGCCAGCAGCCCCCCGGACAGGGATTATGAGCAGTTCTTC
TRBJ2-4,.,.,TRBV5-6,CASSLDLGNIQYF,TGTGCCAGCAGCCTCGATTTGGGGAACATTCAGTACTTC
TRBJ2-7,.,.,TRBV12-3/TRBV12-4,CASSFEGTAGYEQYF,TGTGCCAGCAGTTTTGAAGGGACGGCGGGCTACGAGCAGTACTTC